This TCR beta chain is drawn from a study of T cells after yellow fever vaccination. Each CDR3 protein gets one entry after TCRdb re-called the 5' RACE reads with MiXCR. Of 300,000 or so distinct CDR3 sequences detected, about 4% appear once; the ten largest clones hold 20% to 25%. The CDR3 contains 14 residues. Germline V CDR1 and CDR2: MGHRA, YSYEKL. Trimming took 2 bases from V and 9 from J; bases not matched to a gene: 6. This clonotype was counted between two and nine times. Its cognate antigen is unknown. General observations from the study: Abundant clonotypes from the bulk population could have been carried over as contaminants into FACS-sorted repertoires.

Sequencing used PBMCs, obtained 5 days after the yellow fever booster vaccination. The receptor's source is a man in his late teens or twenties who received the YFV17D yellow fever vaccine. The chain uses TRBV4-1 and TRBJ1-1; 10 nucleotides line up with TRBD1. CDR3 DNA sequence: TGCGCCAGCAGCCAACCCCTGGACAGGGGGAAAGCTTTCTTT. This codes for CASSQPLDRGKAFF.